These 22 T cell receptor beta chains originate from one sample sequenced in a study of T cells in Graves' hyperthyroidism and ophthalmopathy. RNA transcripts served as the template for amplifying TCR beta CDR3 regions. TCR CDR3 underwent first-round RT-PCR with the HTBI primer set. MiXCR, run by TCRdb on the multiplex PCR reads, gives a single entry per CDR3 protein. Here the sample spans over 350,000 distinct CDR3 sequences, 18% being singletons. The sample was blood. The source of these receptors is a man aged 18-30 years with Graves' ophthalmopathy.

The genes are TRBV5-5 and TRBJ2-2, with D tentatively TRBD2 (5 bases). The V end was cut by 3 bases, the J end by 1 base, with 10 bases between. The CDR3 runs 15 residues. The V gene's germline CDR1 is SGHKS and CDR2 YYEKEE (reference sequence). In DNA, the CDR3 is TGTGCCAGCAGCTCGGCTGCGGGGAACACCGGGGAGCTGTTTTTT. Encoded protein: CASSSAAGNTGELFF.

This clonotype was detected many times. The chain recombines TRBV28 with TRBJ2-7; D is possibly TRBD1 (5 bases). The V end was cut by 1 base, the J end by 8 bases, with 9 bases between. The germline V gene has CDR1 MDHEN and CDR2 SYDVKM. The CDR3 is 12 amino acids. The CDR3 is CASSLYRSQQYF. The CDR3 region has the DNA TGTGCCAGCAGTTTATACAGGTCCCAGCAGTACTTC.

V usage is TRBV2 and J usage is TRBJ2-2; tentatively, D is TRBD1 (5 bases). This CDR3 is 15 amino acids long. V gave up 6 bases and J gave up 0 bases, with 11 bases separating them. CDR1 SNHLY and CDR2 FYNNEI come from the germline V gene. The CDR3 bases are TGTGCCAGCAGGCCGACAGTTACGAACACCGGGGAGCTGTTTTTT. Protein sequence: CASRPTVTNTGELFF.

In this sample, this clonotype turned up once. V usage is TRBV6-2 or TRBV6-3 and J usage is TRBJ2-6, with a tentative D call TRBD1 (6 bases). The germline CDR1 and CDR2 sequences are MNHEY and SVGEGT. The CDR3 length is 16 residues. V dropped 2 bases and J dropped 0 bases, with 8 bases sitting between them. CDR3: CASSYDRSSGANVLTF. In nucleotides, the CDR3 is TGTGCCAGCAGTTACGACAGGTCCTCTGGGGCCAACGTCCTGACTTTC.

This clonotype was counted many times. The chain combines TRBV28 with TRBJ1-1; D remains unclear. V dropped 3 bases and J dropped 1 base, with 9 bases sitting between them. CDR1 is MDHEN and CDR2 is SYDVKM in the germline V gene. This CDR3 has 14 residues. The CDR3 nucleotides read TGTGCCAGCAGTTTTAGGGCGGGGAACACTGAAGCTTTCTTT. Translating gives CASSFRAGNTEAFF.

This clonotype showed up many times. A junction boundary mismatches the germline segment, possibly from a read error. The chain employs TRBV4-1 and TRBJ2-3, with D hard to call. Looked up from germline, CDR1 is MGHRA and CDR2 is YSYEKL. The length of the CDR3 is 12 residues. The CDR3 nucleotides are TGTGCCAGCAGCCAAGATGGGGATACGCAGTATTTT. Amino acid sequence: CASSQDGDTQYF.

As concerns this clonotype: A much larger clone lies a single base off, so this may be a read error. The chain links TRBV29-1 to TRBJ1-1; D is uncertain. Trimming shortened V by 7 bases and J by 0 bases, and 15 bases separated the two germline ends. CDR1 is SQVTM, CDR2 ANQGSEA, per germline. This CDR3 is 14 amino acids long. This chain's CDR3 is CSAVTAGMNTEAFF. In DNA form, the CDR3 reads TGCAGCGCTGTCACCGCCGGCATGAACACTGAAGCTTTCTTT. Together with reference TRBV29-1 and TRBJ1-1, the CDR3 gives the full variable domain: SAVISQKPSRDICQRGTSLTIQCQVDSQVTMMFWYRQQPGQSLTLIATANQGSEATYESGFVIDKFPISRPNLTFSTLTVSNMSPEDSSIYLCSAVTAGMNTEAFFGQGTRLTVV.

This sequence joins TRBV7-9 and TRBJ1-5; D remains ambiguous. The CDR3 sequence is 12 residues long. Germline V lookup: CDR1 SEHNR, CDR2 FQNEAQ (reference sequence). V was cut by 3 bases and J by 5 bases, with 5 bases left in between. DNA of the CDR3: TGTGCCAGCAGCTTGTGGGATCAGCCCCAGCATTTT. Encoded protein: CASSLWDQPQHF.

This clonotype was seen a few times. The V gene is TRBV3-1, the J gene TRBJ2-5, with D possibly TRBD2 on 6 matching bases. The CDR3 extends over 18 amino acids. Trimming stripped 0 bases from V and 5 bases from J, with 22 bases between. Germline V gene data show CDR1 as LGHDT and CDR2 as YNNKEL (reference sequence). The CDR3 nucleotides are TGTGCCAGCAGCCAAGAATTCAGTGGCCAGGGAGGTTTGGAGACCCAGTACTTC. Translating it yields CASSQEFSGQGGLETQYF.

This clonotype came up many times. The rearrangement joins TRBV18 to TRBJ1-5; D is unclear. Trimming pared 4 bases from V and 3 bases from J, leaving 13 bases between. The CDR3 has 15 residues. CDR1 and CDR2 from the germline V gene are KGHSH and LQKENI. The CDR3 nucleotides are TGTGCCAGCTCACAGGGTTATAGAGACAATCAGCCCCAGCATTTT. Translation: CASSQGYRDNQPQHF. Full variable domain (outside the CDR3, taken from reference TRBV18 and TRBJ1-5): NAGVMQNPRHLVRRRGQEARLRCSPMKGHSHVYWYRQLPEEGLKFMVYLQKENIIDESGMPKERFSAEFPKEGPSILRIQQVVRGDSAAYFCASSQGYRDNQPQHFGDGTRLSIL.

This clonotype was detected only a few times. V gene TRBV18 combines with J gene TRBJ2-4, with 7 nucleotides matching TRBD2. This CDR3 spans 14 amino acids. Germline CDR1 and CDR2: KGHSH and LQKENI. Trimming took 1 base from V and 8 from J; bases not matched to a gene: 5. The CDR3 sequence is CASSPQGGVDIQYF. Here the CDR3 DNA reads TGTGCCAGCTCACCACAGGGAGGGGTGGACATTCAGTACTTC.

This clonotype was detected many times. V usage is TRBV13 and J usage is TRBJ1-1; TRBD1 matches at 9 bases. The length of the CDR3 is 15 residues. V shed 5 bases and J 1 base; nucleotides not matched to a gene: 5. In germline, CDR1 is PRHDT, CDR2 FYEKMQ (reference sequence). The DNA for the CDR3 is TGTGCCAGCAGCGACACAGGGGGCGAGAACACTGAAGCTTTCTTT. Encoded protein: CASSDTGGENTEAFF.

The V and J genes are TRBV7-9 and TRBJ1-2; 9 nucleotides line up with TRBD1. The germline gives CDR1 SEHNR, CDR2 FQNEAQ (reference sequence). This CDR3 spans 14 amino acids. V gave up 0 bases and J gave up 6 bases; unmatched junction bases: 2. CDR3 sequence (DNA): TGTGCCAGCAGCTTAGCGCGGACAGGGGATGGCTACACCTTC. Protein sequence: CASSLARTGDGYTF. The whole variable domain, filled in from reference TRBV7-9 and TRBJ1-2, reads DTGVSQNPRHKITKRGQNVTFRCDPISEHNRLYWYRQTLGQGPEFLTYFQNEAQLEKSRLLSDRFSAERPKGSFSTLEIQRTEQGDSAMYLCASSLARTGDGYTFGSGTRLTVV.

This clonotype has ten or more counts. This chain connects TRBV6-2 or TRBV6-3 to TRBJ2-7, with D tentatively TRBD1 (5 bases). Trimming cost V 0 bases and J 5 bases, with 14 bases left between them. Germline V gene sequence: CDR1 MNHEY, CDR2 SVGEGT. The CDR3 loop spans 15 amino acids. The CDR3 nucleotides read TGTGCCAGCAGTTACTCGGACACACTGGGCAACGAGCAGTACTTC. It is translated as CASSYSDTLGNEQYF.

In this sample, this clonotype turned up many times. The chain is built from TRBV5-1 and TRBJ2-2; no reliable D call. Germline-derived CDR1 and CDR2 are SGHRS and YFSETQ. This CDR3 contains 15 residues. Trimming removed 0 bases at V and 4 bases at J, with 10 bases between. The CDR3 nucleotides read TGCGCCAGCAGCTTGGGCTGGGCAGGCACCGGGGAGCTGTTTTTT. Translating it yields CASSLGWAGTGELFF.

This rearrangement joins TRBV6-4 to TRBJ2-7; TRBD2 aligns across 10 bases. Germline V gene sequence: CDR1 MRHNA, CDR2 SNTAGT. The CDR3 has 14 amino acids. Germline trimming cut 5 bases from V and 6 bases from J; bases unmatched to any gene: 7. The CDR3 DNA sequence: TGTGCCAGCAGTCCGCTAGCGGGGGACTTCGAGCAGTACTTC. Translation gives CASSPLAGDFEQYF.

Many counts were recorded for this clonotype. The V gene is TRBV18, the J gene TRBJ2-1, with 9 positions matching TRBD1. The V segment lost 3 bases and the J segment 5 bases; nucleotides outside the gene matches: 5. The CDR3 is 15 residues long. Looked up from germline, CDR1 is KGHSH and CDR2 is LQKENI. CDR3 in amino acids: CASSPVGTGNNEQFF. The CDR3 DNA sequence: TGTGCCAGCTCACCGGTTGGGACAGGGAACAATGAGCAGTTCTTC.

This clonotype showed up many times. The chain recombines TRBV2 with TRBJ1-4; the D gene is possibly TRBD1 (5 bases). From germline, CDR1 is SNHLY and CDR2 FYNNEI. Trimming left V 6 bases short and J 5 bases short, with 7 bases between. This CDR3 has 12 residues. Written as DNA, the CDR3 is TGTGCCAGCAGCCACAGGAATGAAAAACTGTTTTTT. Its protein product is CASSHRNEKLFF.

In this sample, this clonotype turned up a few times. This chain links TRBV7-9 with TRBJ1-1; D might be TRBD1 (5 bases). The V gene's germline CDR1 is SEHNR and CDR2 FQNEAQ (reference sequence). The CDR3 runs 15 residues. V lost 6 bases to trimming and J lost 1 base, with 15 bases between them. CDR3 coding DNA: TGTGCCAGCAGTAGAAATAGGGGTACGAACACTGAAGCTTTCTTT. It codes for CASSRNRGTNTEAFF.

This clonotype was counted between two and nine times. The chain links TRBV5-1 to TRBJ2-2, with 8 bases identical to TRBD1. The CDR3 is made up of 15 amino acids. The junction had 8 bases not matched to a gene; V was cut back by 4 bases and J by 6 bases. The germline CDR1 and CDR2 sequences are SGHRS and YFSETQ. This chain's CDR3 is CASSRGQGGAGELFF. CDR3 in DNA: TGCGCCAGCAGCCGAGGACAGGGAGGCGCCGGGGAGCTGTTTTTT.

Many counts were recorded for this clonotype. The rearrangement joins TRBV10-3 to TRBJ1-1, with a possible D match to TRBD1 (6 bases). Germline assignment: CDR1 ENHRY and CDR2 SYGVKD. CDR3 size: 13 residues. Trimming left V 4 bases short and J 1 base short, with 7 bases between. The CDR3 spells CAISGGGNTEAFF. CDR3 DNA sequence: TGTGCCATCAGTGGAGGGGGGAACACTGAAGCTTTCTTT.

V is TRBV7-9 and J is TRBJ2-2, with 7 bases identical to TRBD2. CDR1 and CDR2 from the germline V gene are SEHNR and FQNEAQ (reference sequence). Germline trimming cut 3 bases from V and 3 bases from J; bases unmatched to any gene: 10. This CDR3 spans 17 amino acids. CDR3 DNA sequence: TGTGCCAGCAGCTTTCCGCCTAGGGAGGGGTACACCGGGGAGCTGTTTTTT. Residues: CASSFPPREGYTGELFF.